A single sample is the source of the 11 T cell receptor beta chains below, sequenced in a study of cytomegalovirus exposure and HLA in healthy donors. 60 Vbeta and 13 Jbeta primers were used in PCR. Sequencing used immunoSEQ multiplex PCR; TCRdb keeps in-frame clones, though not all of them. The repertoire holds about 140,000 clones, with more than 75% as singletons. Sequenced: PBMCs. The origin of the receptors is a man aged 25 to 40 in good health and CMV-seronegative.

The chain links TRBV19 to TRBJ2-5; TRBD2 matches at 7 bases. The CDR3 contains 13 residues. Germline CDR1 and CDR2: LNHDA and SQIVND (reference sequence). The V gene end was trimmed by 9 bases and the J gene end by 4 bases; junction bases not matched to a gene: 8. The CDR3 protein is CASAPPGGETQYF. CDR3 DNA sequence: TGTGCCAGCGCTCCCCCGGGGGGAGAGACCCAGTACTTC.

The chain uses TRBV6-5 and TRBJ1-2, with 7 bases aligning to TRBD1. This CDR3 region has 13 residues. V gave up 4 bases and J gave up 14 bases; unmatched junction bases: 13. The germline gives CDR1 MNHEY, CDR2 SVGAGI. For the CDR3, the DNA is TGTGCCAGCAGTTTGACAGGGAACCAACCTTGGACCTTC. This gives the protein CASSLTGNQPWTF.

The chain employs TRBV10-3 and TRBJ1-1; tentative D call: TRBD1 (5 bases). Germline lookup yields CDR1 ENHRY and CDR2 SYGVKD. The CDR3 is made up of 14 amino acids. Trimming pared 3 bases from V and 4 bases from J, leaving 12 bases between. The CDR3 DNA reads as TGTGCCATCAGTGATATGTCAAGGGGCACTGAAGCTTTCTTT. This codes for CAISDMSRGTEAFF.

The rearrangement joins TRBV19 to TRBJ1-2, with D possibly TRBD1 on 5 matching bases. The germline V and J ends were trimmed by 3 bases and 2 bases, with 7 bases remaining between them. CDR3 length: 13 amino acids. CDR1 and CDR2 from the germline V gene are LNHDA and SQIVND (reference sequence). The CDR3 bases are TGTGCCAGTAGTATCAGACAGAACTATGGCTACACCTTC. Translating gives CASSIRQNYGYTF.

The chain recombines TRBV28 with TRBJ2-3; TRBD2 agrees at 7 bases. Looked up from germline, CDR1 is MDHEN and CDR2 is SYDVKM. V was pared by 5 bases and J by 2 bases, with 16 bases of the junction left unmatched. The CDR3 spans 18 residues. CDR3 protein: CASSTPRSSGDYTDTQYF. The DNA for the CDR3 is TGTGCCAGCAGTACTCCCAGGTCTAGCGGCGACTACACAGATACGCAGTATTTT.

This clone showed up just a few times. The J gene is TRBJ2-3, the V gene TRBV12-5; 9 bases are a match to TRBD2. In germline, CDR1 is LGHNT, CDR2 FRNRAP. Trimming at V came to 10 bases and at J to 2 bases, leaving 19 bases not matched to a gene. This CDR3 has 18 residues. The CDR3 DNA reads TGTGCTAATTGGACTGGGCGAACGGCGGGAGGGCCCACAGATACGCAGTATTTT. Its translation: CANWTGRTAGGPTDTQYF.

The CDR3 nucleotides read TGTGCCAGTAGTGGGATGGACAGGGCCGGCTATGGCTACACCTTC. Amino acids: CASSGMDRAGYGYTF. This chain links TRBV19 with TRBJ1-2; the match to TRBD1 covers 8 bases. The germline gives CDR1 LNHDA, CDR2 SQIVND (reference sequence). The length of the CDR3 is 15 residues. The V segment lost 5 bases and the J segment 4 bases; nucleotides outside the gene matches: 9.

In nucleotides, the CDR3 is TGTGCCAGCAGTGAACTAACAGGTCGGCCTAACTATGGCTACACCTTC. This gives the protein CASSELTGRPNYGYTF. The chain joins TRBV2 to TRBJ1-2; the D gene is possibly TRBD1 (5 bases). The CDR3 sequence is 16 residues long. In germline, CDR1 is SNHLY, CDR2 FYNNEI. Trimming cost V 2 bases and J 0 bases, with 13 bases left between them.

The chain has TRBV5-1 and TRBJ2-2; TRBD2 matches at 7 bases. There are 16 residues in the CDR3. J gave up 3 bases and V 4 bases, and 9 bases lay outside the gene matches. Germline values: CDR1 SGHRS, CDR2 YFSETQ. CDR3 DNA sequence: TGCGCCAGCAGCGGAATGACCAGCGGGGACACCGGGGAGCTGTTTTTT. This gives the protein CASSGMTSGDTGELFF.

The rearrangement links TRBV7-9 to TRBJ1-2; maybe TRBD1 (5 bases). CDR1 SEHNR and CDR2 FQNEAQ come from the germline V gene (reference sequence). This CDR3 contains 14 residues. V dropped 3 bases and J dropped 0 bases, with 8 bases sitting between them. This CDR3 reads CASSFRGSNYGYTF. The CDR3 DNA sequence: TGTGCCAGCAGCTTCCGGGGGTCTAACTATGGCTACACCTTC.

This chain connects TRBV15 to TRBJ2-1; TRBD1 matches at 12 bases. The V gene end was trimmed by 1 base and the J gene end by 7 bases; junction bases not matched to a gene: 5. This CDR3 region has 16 residues. From germline, CDR1 is LNHNV and CDR2 YYDKDF (reference sequence). CDR3 sequence (DNA): TGTGCCACCAGCAGAGCTCGGGACAGGGGGCTGAATGAGCAGTTCTTC. The encoded protein is CATSRARDRGLNEQFF.